These 29 T cell receptor beta chains share one sample of origin, sequenced in a study of blood T cell repertoires in COVID-19. Method: immunoSEQ multiplex PCR; TCRdb's copy keeps in-frame clones and lacks some. The table lists some 200,000 clones, roughly four fifths of them singletons. The specimen was peripheral blood. The receptors here all came from a woman aged 60-75 years with acute or convalescent COVID-19.

This clone was counted between two and nine times. The rearrangement uses TRBV13 and TRBJ1-6; the match to TRBD1 covers 7 bases. CDR3 size: 16 residues. The germline V gene encodes CDR1 PRHDT and CDR2 FYEKMQ (reference sequence). V dropped 0 bases and J dropped 7; count of bases not matched to a gene: 6. DNA of the CDR3: TGTGCCAGCAGCTTAGGGTCCGGGACAGCCAATTCACCCCTCCACTTT. It translates to CASSLGSGTANSPLHF.

V is TRBV11-2 and J is TRBJ2-7, with D perhaps TRBD1 (6 bases). Germline V CDR1 and CDR2: SGHAT, FQNNGV. There are 14 residues in the CDR3. Between the trimmed V and J ends, which lost 5 bases and 5 bases, there was a span of 16 bases. The CDR3 coding sequence is TGTGCCAGCAGCCAGGGGTTCGGGGAGCACGAGCAGTACTTC. Translation gives CASSQGFGEHEQYF.

The rearrangement links TRBV5-1 to TRBJ1-1, with TRBD1 matching over 7 bases. In germline, CDR1 is SGHRS, CDR2 YFSETQ. This CDR3 spans 17 amino acids. V lost 4 bases to trimming and J lost 3 bases; unmatched junction nucleotides: 15. CDR3 protein: CASSVNRQGRWHTEAFF. CDR3 in DNA: TGCGCCAGCAGCGTAAACAGACAGGGTAGGTGGCACACTGAAGCTTTCTTT.

The V call is TRBV5-5, the J call TRBJ2-5; 8 bases align to TRBD1. With V trimmed by 2 bases and J by 5 bases, 5 bases remained unmatched. Germline CDR1 is SGHKS and CDR2 is YYEKEE (reference sequence). The CDR3 covers 14 residues. The CDR3 nucleotides read TGTGCCAGCAGCTTCGTTCCAGGGGGCGAGACCCAGTACTTC. It codes for CASSFVPGGETQYF.

This clone has a single count. The rearrangement links TRBV7-2 to TRBJ2-3; 7 bases map to TRBD2. Unmatched junction bases numbered 5, after V lost 5 bases and J lost 0 bases. This CDR3 has 15 residues. Germline V gene sequence: CDR1 SGHTA, CDR2 FQGNSA. The CDR3 sequence: CASSLQAGSTDTQYF. The CDR3 bases are TGTGCCAGCAGCCTCCAAGCGGGGAGCACAGATACGCAGTATTTT.

The chain is built from TRBV7-9 and TRBJ1-4; D gene unclear. This CDR3 comprises 15 residues. In germline, CDR1 is SEHNR, CDR2 FQNEAQ (reference sequence). Between the trimmed V and J ends, which lost 4 bases and 0 bases, there was a span of 9 bases. CDR3 sequence: CASSSHTATNEKLFF. In DNA, the CDR3 is TGTGCCAGCAGCTCCCACACCGCAACTAATGAAAAACTGTTTTTT.

The DNA of the CDR3 is TGTGCCAGCAGAGATCTCCCGGGTGGGAATTCACCCCTCCACTTT. It encodes CASRDLPGGNSPLHF. The rearrangement joins TRBV3-1 (or the pseudogene TRBV3-2) to TRBJ1-6; D not certain. The germline V and J ends were trimmed by 6 bases and 7 bases, with 16 bases remaining between them. CDR1 is LGHDT, CDR2 YNNKEL, per germline (reference sequence). CDR3 length: 15 residues.

The chain has TRBV7-2 and TRBJ2-1, with 7 bases matching TRBD2. Germline-derived CDR1 and CDR2 are SGHTA and FQGNSA. With 5 bases clipped from V and 9 bases from J, the junction kept 7 bases outside the gene matches. This CDR3 is built from 13 residues. The DNA for the CDR3 is TGTGCCAGCAGCAAAAGGGAGGGAAGTGAGCAGTTCTTC. It translates to CASSKREGSEQFF.

This chain connects TRBV2 to TRBJ1-5, with a possible D match to TRBD1 (5 bases). This CDR3 contains 13 residues. V was clipped by 4 bases and J by 3 bases, with 7 bases between them. Per the germline V gene, CDR1 is SNHLY and CDR2 is FYNNEI. The CDR3 region is CASSGQYNQPQHF. CDR3 DNA sequence: TGTGCCAGCAGTGGACAGTACAATCAGCCCCAGCATTTT.

The CDR3 DNA reads as TGTGCCAGCAGTACGGGACAGGGAGCTGAAGCTTTCTTT. Translating gives CASSTGQGAEAFF. The chain uses TRBV12-3 or TRBV12-4 and TRBJ1-1; 9 bases are shared with TRBD1. The CDR3 has 13 residues. The J segment lost 6 bases and the V segment lost 5 bases, leaving 4 bases of the junction unmatched.

The chain employs TRBV19 and TRBJ1-2; 9 nucleotides align to TRBD1. Unmatched junction bases numbered 5, after V lost 4 bases and J lost 2 bases. The CDR3 consists of 15 residues. Germline values: CDR1 LNHDA, CDR2 SQIVND (reference sequence). The CDR3 nucleotides are TGTGCCAGTAGTAGGGTACAGGGGGCGAACTATGGCTACACCTTC. As protein: CASSRVQGANYGYTF.

This clone was observed a few times. The CDR3 loop is CATKPGQGYTGELFF. The CDR3 DNA follows: TGTGCCACAAAACCGGGACAGGGATACACCGGGGAGCTGTTTTTT. The gene calls are TRBV10-3 and TRBJ2-2; 9 bases are a match to TRBD1. V dropped 10 bases and J dropped 3; count of bases not matched to a gene: 9. Germline assignment: CDR1 ENHRY and CDR2 SYGVKD. The CDR3 extends over 15 amino acids.

V usage is TRBV2 and J usage is TRBJ1-2; the match to TRBD1 covers 10 bases. V dropped 6 bases and J dropped 5; count of bases not matched to a gene: 12. The germline V gene has CDR1 SNHLY and CDR2 FYNNEI. This CDR3 has 16 residues. CDR3 loop: CASRDGDRGSWYGYTF. The CDR3 nucleotides are TGTGCCAGCAGGGACGGGGACAGGGGTTCTTGGTATGGCTACACCTTC.

This rearrangement joins TRBV3-1 (or the pseudogene TRBV3-2) to TRBJ1-3; no clear D gene. The V and J ends lost 5 bases and 8 bases respectively, with 10 bases between them. This CDR3 is built from 12 residues. Germline V CDR1 and CDR2: LGHDT, YNNKEL (reference sequence). The CDR3 region has the DNA TGTGCCAGCAGCTCAGTGGGAGACACCATATATTTT. Protein product: CASSSVGDTIYF.

The rearrangement uses TRBV6-1 and TRBJ1-5; 8 nucleotides match TRBD1. CDR1 and CDR2 from the germline V gene are MNHNS and SASEGT. After removal of 4 bases from V and 4 bases from J, the junction contained 9 bases not matched to a gene. This CDR3 is 16 amino acids long. CDR3 loop: CASSVLSGTGNQPQHF. In nucleotides, the CDR3 is TGTGCCAGCAGTGTCCTTTCGGGGACAGGAAATCAGCCCCAGCATTTT.

The J gene is TRBJ2-1, the V gene TRBV2, with TRBD2 matching over 13 bases. Looked up from germline, CDR1 is SNHLY and CDR2 is FYNNEI. The CDR3 is 15 residues long. The J segment lost 7 bases and the V segment lost 3 bases, leaving 3 bases of the junction unmatched. The CDR3 sequence: CASSDGTSGENEQFF. Written as DNA, the CDR3 is TGTGCCAGCAGTGACGGGACTAGCGGGGAGAATGAGCAGTTCTTC.

This chain uses TRBV5-6 with TRBJ1-2, with 7 bases that match TRBD1. This CDR3 contains 14 residues. Germline trimming cut 4 bases from V and 8 bases from J; bases unmatched to any gene: 11. The germline gives CDR1 SGHDT, CDR2 YYEEEE. CDR3 bases: TGTGCCAGCAGCCCAAACAGGGGAAGGAAAGGCTACACCTTC. Translated: CASSPNRGRKGYTF.

This clone was detected once. The chain couples TRBV11-1 to TRBJ1-2; the D gene is possibly TRBD1 (5 bases). The CDR3 runs to 14 residues. Trimming shortened V by 5 bases and J by 4 bases, and 14 bases separated the two germline ends. CDR1 is SGHAT, CDR2 FQDESV, per germline (reference sequence). The CDR3 reads CASSPGDSLYGYTF. The CDR3 bases are TGTGCCAGCAGCCCTGGTGACAGTCTCTATGGCTACACCTTC.

The chain couples TRBV19 to TRBJ1-1; D possibly corresponds to TRBD1 (6 bases). The V gene lost 7 bases and the J gene lost 4 bases, with 16 bases spanning the gap. CDR1 and CDR2 (germline): LNHDA, SQIVND (reference sequence). This CDR3 has 14 residues. CDR3 in amino acids: CASKPQGVVTEAFF. DNA for the CDR3: TGTGCCAGTAAACCACAGGGAGTAGTCACTGAAGCTTTCTTT.

The DNA of the CDR3 is TGTGCCAGCATAGCAGGGTTAGGGTATGGCTACACCTTC. Translation: CASIAGLGYGYTF. This chain links TRBV2 with TRBJ1-2; possibly TRBD1 for D (5 bases). The germline V and J ends were trimmed by 7 bases and 5 bases, with 14 bases remaining between them. The germline V gene has CDR1 SNHLY and CDR2 FYNNEI. The CDR3 loop spans 13 amino acids.

This clone has only a few counts. The chain uses TRBV2 and TRBJ1-3, with D perhaps TRBD1 (6 bases). V was trimmed by 3 bases and J by 7 bases, leaving 13 bases between them. Germline assignment: CDR1 SNHLY and CDR2 FYNNEI. The CDR3 contains 14 residues. CDR3 in DNA: TGTGCCAGCAGTGACGGGACAATTGCGAACACCATATATTTT. As protein: CASSDGTIANTIYF.

This rearrangement joins TRBV5-6 to TRBJ2-5, with a tentative D call TRBD2 (6 bases). Germline V CDR1 and CDR2: SGHDT, YYEEEE. The CDR3 runs to 17 residues. With 2 bases removed from V and 2 bases from J, the gap between germline ends came to 19 bases. This CDR3 is CASSFRDPGVLQETQYF. DNA for the CDR3: TGTGCCAGCAGCTTTCGGGACCCGGGAGTCCTGCAAGAGACCCAGTACTTC.

The V and J genes are TRBV4-2 and TRBJ1-3; D is perhaps TRBD1 (5 bases). V gave up 2 bases and J gave up 0 bases, with 11 bases separating them. The CDR3 totals 16 residues. Germline V lookup: CDR1 LGHNA, CDR2 YNFKEQ. The CDR3 loop reads CASSQKEGASGNTIYF. CDR3 bases: TGTGCCAGCAGCCAAAAGGAAGGGGCCTCTGGAAACACCATATATTTT.

The chain is built from TRBV5-4 and TRBJ2-1; the match to TRBD1 covers 10 bases. Germline trimming cut 9 bases from V and 6 bases from J; bases unmatched to any gene: 9. CDR1 is SGHNT, CDR2 YYREEE, per germline (reference sequence). This CDR3 region has 14 residues. The CDR3: CATQRQGAFNEQFF. For the CDR3, the DNA is TGTGCCACCCAACGACAGGGGGCCTTCAATGAGCAGTTCTTC.

This clone was recorded a few times. The chain links TRBV28 to TRBJ1-2, with D possibly matching TRBD1 (5 bases). Germline CDR1 MDHEN, CDR2 SYDVKM. This CDR3 is built from 16 residues. Trimming cost V 1 base and J 0 bases, with 12 bases left between them. CDR3 coding DNA: TGTGCCAGCAGTTTATTAGGGAGGGGCCCTAACTATGGCTACACCTTC. It codes for CASSLLGRGPNYGYTF.

The gene calls are TRBV10-3 and TRBJ2-1; TRBD2 matches 10 bases. The CDR3 loop spans 15 amino acids. Germline V gene lookup returns CDR1 ENHRY and CDR2 SYGVKD. V lost 5 bases and J lost 3; bases outside the gene matches: 4. The CDR3 DNA is TGTGCCATCAGTTCTAGCGGGGGAAACTACAATGAGCAGTTCTTC. Translating gives CAISSSGGNYNEQFF.

This chain joins TRBV6-5 and TRBJ1-2, with 9 bases identical to TRBD1. The ends lost 5 bases at V and 8 bases at J; junction bases unmatched: 6. The CDR3 covers 13 residues. Germline CDR1 MNHEY, CDR2 SVGAGI. The CDR3 sequence: CASSTQGAYGYTF. CDR3 coding DNA: TGTGCCAGCAGTACACAGGGGGCGTACGGCTACACCTTC.

The rearrangement joins TRBV5-6 to TRBJ1-1; no clear D gene. This CDR3 has 14 amino acids. Germline assignment: CDR1 SGHDT and CDR2 YYEEEE. The germline V and J ends were trimmed by 1 base and 0 bases, with 7 bases remaining between them. The CDR3 region has the DNA TGTGCCAGCAGCTTGCCCGGGATGAACACTGAAGCTTTCTTT. Translation: CASSLPGMNTEAFF. Supplemented by reference TRBV5-6 and TRBJ1-1, the full variable domain reads DAGVTQSPTHLIKTRGQQVTLRCSPKSGHDTVSWYQQALGQGPQFIFQYYEEEERQRGNFPDRFSGHQFPNYSSELNVNALLLGDSALYLCASSLPGMNTEAFFGQGTRLTVV.

This clone has a handful of counts. The chain couples TRBV11-2 to TRBJ2-1; a weak D match, TRBD1 (5 bases). V was cut by 4 bases and J by 3 bases, with 10 bases left in between. Germline values: CDR1 SGHAT, CDR2 FQNNGV. The CDR3 loop spans 14 amino acids. The DNA of the CDR3 is TGTGCCAGCAGCTCAGGGTGGTACTACAATGAGCAGTTCTTC. This encodes CASSSGWYYNEQFF.